This T cell receptor beta chain was profiled in a study of blood T cells in healthy people across ages. It was with a sample-barcoded 5' primer and a J-beta primer mix that a second PCR of roughly 7 to 12 cycles was run. TCRdb ran MiXCR on the 5' RACE reads and lists one entry per CDR3 protein. Here the sample spans approximately 960,000 distinct CDR3 sequences, under 35% being singletons. Study-level points and caveats: Estimated diversity, derived from one million T cells, was regarded as an underestimate.

On this clonotype itself: What it recognizes is unknown.

The germline CDR1 and CDR2 sequences are SQVTM and ANQGSEA. V dropped 5 bases and J dropped 3 bases, with 5 bases sitting between them. The CDR3 is made up of 11 amino acids. These data are also associated with another study on T cells of mothers and their children. From that second work: Extraction yielded RNA that went, in full, into cDNA synthesis at approximately 1.5 ug per 15 ul. Persisting microchimeric T cell clones went undetected.

The sequence came from a woman aged 40 to 50 in good health. This chain connects TRBV29-1 to TRBJ2-1; unclear D gene. The material sequenced was blood. The CDR3 loop is CSVRSYNEQFF. The CDR3 nucleotides read TGCAGCGTTAGGAGCTACAATGAGCAGTTCTTC.